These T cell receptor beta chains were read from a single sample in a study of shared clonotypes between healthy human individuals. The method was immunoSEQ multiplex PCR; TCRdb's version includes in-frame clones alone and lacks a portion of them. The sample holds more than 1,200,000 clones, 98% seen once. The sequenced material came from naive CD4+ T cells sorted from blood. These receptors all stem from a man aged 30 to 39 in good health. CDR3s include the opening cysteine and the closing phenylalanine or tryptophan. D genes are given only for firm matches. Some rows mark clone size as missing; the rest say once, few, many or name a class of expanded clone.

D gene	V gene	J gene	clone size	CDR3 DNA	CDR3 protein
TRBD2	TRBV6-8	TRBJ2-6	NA	TGTGCCAGCAGTCCCACCCTAGCGGGAGTTCTTGGGGCCAACGTCCTGACTTTC	CASSPTLAGVLGANVLTF
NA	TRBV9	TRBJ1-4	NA	TGTGCCAGCAGCGTAGAGGGAGGGGGAGAAAAACTGTTTTTT	CASSVEGGGEKLFF
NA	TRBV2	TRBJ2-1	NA	TGTGCCAGCAGGGACTATTCCTACAATGAGCAGTTCTTC	CASRDYSYNEQFF
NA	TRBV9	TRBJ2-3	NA	TGTGCCAGCAGCAACTCTCCTCTAGCCACAGATACGCAGTATTTT	CASSNSPLATDTQYF
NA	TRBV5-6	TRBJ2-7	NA	TGTGCCAGCAGCTTGGACCGCGGAGTCTCCTACGAGCAGTACTTC	CASSLDRGVSYEQYF
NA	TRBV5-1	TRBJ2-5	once	TGCGCCAGCAGCGGGTCGGGTGGGGTAGAGACCCAGTACTTC	CASSGSGGVETQYF
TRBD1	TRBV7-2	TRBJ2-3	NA	TGTGCCACCCGTGGGACAGCAGATACGCAGTATTTT	CATRGTADTQYF
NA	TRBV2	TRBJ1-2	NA	TGTGCCAGCAGTGACGGGGGGCCAGTCACCTTCTATGGCTACACCTTC	CASSDGGPVTFYGYTF
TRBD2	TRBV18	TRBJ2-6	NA	TGTGCCAGCTCACCATACCCTCTAGCGGGAGCAATCTCTGGGGCCAACGTCCTGACTTTC	CASSPYPLAGAISGANVLTF
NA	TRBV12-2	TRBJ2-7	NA	TGTGCAAGTCGCTTAAGTTACCGGACAGCATTGTACTTC	CASRLSYRTALYF
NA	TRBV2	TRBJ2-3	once	TGTGCCAGAGGGGCGCAACTCGATACGCAGTATTTT	CARGAQLDTQYF
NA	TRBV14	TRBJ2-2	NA	TGTGCCAGCAGCCCCAAAGTACCCCAGGGGCTAAACACCGGGGAGCTGTTTTTT	CASSPKVPQGLNTGELFF
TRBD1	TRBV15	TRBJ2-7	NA	TGTGCCACCAGCAGGGACAGGTTCTACGAGCAGTACTTC	CATSRDRFYEQYF
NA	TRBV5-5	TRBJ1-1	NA	TGTGCCAGCAGCTTGAGGAACACTGAAGCTTTCTTT	CASSLRNTEAFF
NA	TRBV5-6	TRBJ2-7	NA	TGTGCCAGCAGCTTCGGACAGCTCTACGAGCAGTACTTC	CASSFGQLYEQYF
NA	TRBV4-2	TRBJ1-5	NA	TGTGCCAGCAGCCAAGACGGTTCTAGGGAAGATCAGCCCCAGCATTTT	CASSQDGSREDQPQHF
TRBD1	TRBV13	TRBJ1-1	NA	TGTGCCAGCAGCTTAGGTGGGACAGGGACTGAAGCTTTCTTT	CASSLGGTGTEAFF
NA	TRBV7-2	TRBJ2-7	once	TGTGCCAGCAGCTTGGGTAGGGCTTCCGAGCAGTACTTC	CASSLGRASEQYF
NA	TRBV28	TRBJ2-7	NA	TGTGCCAGCAGGATGACAATCGTGAGGGCCGAGCAGTACTTC	CASRMTIVRAEQYF
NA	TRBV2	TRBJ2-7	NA	TGTGCCAGCAGTCTATCGGGTGGCTACGAGCAGTACTTC	CASSLSGGYEQYF
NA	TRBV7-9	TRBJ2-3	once	TGTGCCAGCAGCTTAGACTCACTAGCATTAGATACGCAGTATTTT	CASSLDSLALDTQYF
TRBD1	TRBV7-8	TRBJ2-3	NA	TGTGCCAGCAGCCTCCCGAAGGCAGGGGGCCGATCTAGCACAGATACGCAGTATTTT	CASSLPKAGGRSSTDTQYF
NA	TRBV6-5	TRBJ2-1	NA	TGTGCCAGCAGACAGGGGACTCGCTCCTACAATGAGCAGTTCTTC	CASRQGTRSYNEQFF
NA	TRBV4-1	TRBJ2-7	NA	TGCGCCAGCAGCCGACCGGGCCTCGTCTACGAGCAGTACTTC	CASSRPGLVYEQYF
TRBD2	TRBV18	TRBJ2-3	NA	TGTGCCAGCTCACCACCGGGACTAGCGGGAGTAGCAGATACGCAGTATTTT	CASSPPGLAGVADTQYF
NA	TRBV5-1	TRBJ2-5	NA	TGCGCCAGCAGCAAGTCAGGGGGACTGTACCAAGAGACCCAGTACTTC	CASSKSGGLYQETQYF
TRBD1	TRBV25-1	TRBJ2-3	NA	TGTGCCAGCAGTGAATCTACAGGGGGAAGTGATACGCAGTATTTT	CASSESTGGSDTQYF
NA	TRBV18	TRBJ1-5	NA	TGTGCCAGCTCACCGGGCGTCGGCCAGCCCCAGCATTTT	CASSPGVGQPQHF
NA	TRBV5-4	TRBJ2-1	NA	TGTGCCAGCAGCTTGAGGCCCAACAATGAGCAGTTCTTC	CASSLRPNNEQFF
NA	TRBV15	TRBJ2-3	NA	TGTGCCACCAGCAGAGAGATGGCAGCAGCAGATACGCAGTATTTT	CATSREMAAADTQYF
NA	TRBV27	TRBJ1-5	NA	TGTGCCAGCAGTTTTTTAGGGGCTCAGCCCCAGCATTTT	CASSFLGAQPQHF
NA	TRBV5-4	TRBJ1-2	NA	TGTGCCAGCAGCCCACAGGGCCGCGGGGACTATGGCTACACCTTC	CASSPQGRGDYGYTF
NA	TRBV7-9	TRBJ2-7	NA	TGTGCCAGCAGCTTAGGTGGTAGCGGACCCTACGAGCAGTACTTC	CASSLGGSGPYEQYF